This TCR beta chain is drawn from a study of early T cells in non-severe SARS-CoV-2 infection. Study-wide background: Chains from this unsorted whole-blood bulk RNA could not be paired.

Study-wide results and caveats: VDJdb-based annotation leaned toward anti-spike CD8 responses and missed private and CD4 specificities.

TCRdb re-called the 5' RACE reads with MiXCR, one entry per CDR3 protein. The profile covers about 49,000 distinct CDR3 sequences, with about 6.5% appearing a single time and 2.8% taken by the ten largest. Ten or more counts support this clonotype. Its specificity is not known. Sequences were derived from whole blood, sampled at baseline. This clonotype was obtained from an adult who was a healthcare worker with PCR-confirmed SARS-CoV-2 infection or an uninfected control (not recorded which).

The CDR3 protein is CASSFDGEGETQYF. CDR3 nucleotide sequence: TGTGCCAGCAGTTTCGACGGGGAGGGCGAGACCCAGTACTTC. The rearrangement joins TRBV12-3 or TRBV12-4 to TRBJ2-5; 7 nucleotides agree with TRBD2. After removal of 3 bases from V and 5 bases from J, the junction contained 6 bases not matched to a gene. CDR3 length: 14 amino acids.